The 32 T cell receptor beta chains below all came from one sample that was sequenced in a study of identical twins. One entry per CDR3 protein, called by TCRdb with MiXCR from the 5' RACE reads. Of 450,000 or so distinct CDR3 sequences listed, more than 20% are singletons. Separately, the same data were catalogued under a study of T cells expressing NK-cell markers.

The sequencing sample was made of CD4+ T cells sorted from blood. Every receptor here comes from a woman under 30 in good health.

The CDR3 sequence: CSARAIQGANTEAFF. The CDR3 DNA sequence: TGCAGTGCTAGAGCCATACAGGGGGCTAACACTGAAGCTTTCTTT. V usage is TRBV20-1 and J usage is TRBJ1-1, with 9 bases that match TRBD1. V lost 1 base, J lost 2 bases, and 5 bases stayed unmatched. In germline, CDR1 is DFQATT, CDR2 SNEGSKA (reference sequence). This CDR3 comprises 15 residues.

This clonotype was seen a few times. The genes are TRBV29-1 and TRBJ2-1, with TRBD2 identical over 8 bases. This CDR3 has 13 residues. The germline V gene encodes CDR1 SQVTM and CDR2 ANQGSEA. The V and J ends lost 4 bases and 12 bases, in that order; junction bases with no gene match: 11. The CDR3 loop reads CSVANRARGGQFF. The CDR3 coding sequence is TGCAGCGTTGCCAACCGGGCTCGGGGGGGGCAGTTCTTC.

CDR3 nucleotide sequence: TGCAGTGCCACGGGACTAGCGAACAATGAGCAGTTCTTC. Translated: CSATGLANNEQFF. The chain recombines TRBV20-1 with TRBJ2-1, with 10 bases aligning to TRBD2. In germline, CDR1 is DFQATT, CDR2 SNEGSKA (reference sequence). This CDR3 has 13 residues. V trimming: 6 bases; J trimming: 5 bases; junction bases outside the gene matches: 4.

The gene calls are TRBV20-1 and TRBJ2-5; possible D gene TRBD2, 5 bases. From germline, CDR1 is DFQATT and CDR2 SNEGSKA (reference sequence). V lost 8 bases and J lost 3, with 19 bases in between. The CDR3 consists of 14 residues. As DNA, the CDR3 is TGCAGTACAACCCGGGCGGGCGGCGAAGAGACCCAGTACTTC. Protein product: CSTTRAGGEETQYF.

This clonotype was seen more than once but under ten times. The gene calls are TRBV20-1 and TRBJ2-1, with D possibly matching TRBD2 (6 bases). Germline loops: CDR1 DFQATT, CDR2 SNEGSKA (reference sequence). This CDR3 has 14 residues. Trimming pared 5 bases from V and 2 bases from J, leaving 13 bases between. The CDR3 reads CSAASSDPYNEQFF. CDR3 in DNA: TGCAGTGCTGCCTCTAGCGATCCCTACAATGAGCAGTTCTTC.

V and J are TRBV6-2 or TRBV6-3 and TRBJ2-3, with 7 positions matching TRBD2. The V and J ends lost 6 bases and 3 bases, in that order; junction bases with no gene match: 18. Germline V gene data show CDR1 as MNHEY and CDR2 as SVGEGT. The CDR3 loop spans 18 amino acids. As DNA, the CDR3 is TGTGCCAGCAGCCTCCGGGGGGAGGACGCCGGAGGTACAGATACGCAGTATTTT. Translated: CASSLRGEDAGGTDTQYF.

The chain combines TRBV9 with TRBJ2-7; 10 nucleotides align to TRBD2. The CDR3 extends over 17 amino acids. After removal of 0 bases from V and 6 bases from J, the junction contained 12 bases not matched to a gene. The germline V gene encodes CDR1 SGDLS and CDR2 YYNGEE. The CDR3 loop is CASSVVLAGEESGEQYF. CDR3 coding DNA: TGTGCCAGCAGCGTAGTGCTAGCGGGAGAGGAAAGTGGCGAGCAGTACTTC.

This chain links TRBV6-1 with TRBJ2-3, with no clear D. Trimming took 5 bases from V and 0 from J, leaving 15 bases between them. CDR1 and CDR2 (germline): MNHNS, SASEGT. This CDR3 has 16 amino acids. DNA of the CDR3: TGTGCCAGCAGTCTAAGAGGTCGCACTAGCACAGATACGCAGTATTTT. Translation: CASSLRGRTSTDTQYF.

The chain couples TRBV10-1 to TRBJ2-7; 8 bases are a match to TRBD1. Germline V lookup: CDR1 WNHNN, CDR2 SYGVQD (reference sequence). This CDR3 is 15 amino acids long. V dropped 4 bases and J dropped 2; count of bases not matched to a gene: 7. The CDR3 loop reads CASSALGQGAYEQYF. The CDR3 DNA reads TGCGCCAGCAGTGCCCTCGGACAGGGAGCCTACGAGCAGTACTTC.

This clonotype was seen more than once but under ten times. V and J are TRBV6-4 and TRBJ2-3; 11 bases fit TRBD2. The CDR3 contains 15 residues. The trim removed 3 bases at V and 1 base at J, leaving 0 bases unmatched. The germline CDR1 and CDR2 sequences are MRHNA and SNTAGT. The CDR3 region has the DNA TGTGCCAGCAGTGAGACTAGCGGGGGCACAGATACGCAGTATTTT. This gives the protein CASSETSGGTDTQYF.

The chain carries TRBV3-1 and TRBJ1-5; D gene uncertain. Germline lookup yields CDR1 LGHDT and CDR2 YNNKEL (reference sequence). V was pared by 3 bases and J by 4 bases, with 4 bases between. The length of the CDR3 is 12 residues. The chain's CDR3 is CASSQPNQPQHF. As DNA, the CDR3 is TGTGCCAGCAGCCAGCCTAATCAGCCCCAGCATTTT.

The chain uses TRBV7-2 and TRBJ2-3, with a possible D match to TRBD1 (6 bases). Trimming stripped 4 bases from V and 6 bases from J, with 14 bases between. This CDR3 is built from 14 residues. Per the germline V gene, CDR1 is SGHTA and CDR2 is FQGNSA. CDR3 coding DNA: TGTGCCAGCAGCTCCAGTTGGGGGCCGGATACGCAGTATTTT. This encodes CASSSSWGPDTQYF.

V and J are TRBV20-1 and TRBJ2-3; 9 nucleotides agree with TRBD1. Unmatched junction bases numbered 10, after V lost 6 bases and J lost 3 bases. The CDR3 has 15 amino acids. In germline, CDR1 is DFQATT, CDR2 SNEGSKA (reference sequence). CDR3: CSAPRGDRDTDTQYF. For the CDR3, the DNA is TGCAGTGCCCCGAGGGGGGACAGGGATACAGATACGCAGTATTTT.

This clonotype appeared a few times. The V and J genes are TRBV14 and TRBJ1-1; weak D call: TRBD1 (5 bases). This CDR3 has 11 residues. V was shortened by 3 bases and J by 11 bases, with 10 bases between the two germline ends. The germline CDR1 and CDR2 sequences are SGHDN and FVKESK. CDR3 sequence (DNA): TGTGCCAGCAGCCAGCCAGGGACTGCTTTCTTT. This encodes CASSQPGTAFF.

This clonotype was counted between two and nine times. The V and J genes are TRBV24-1 and TRBJ1-2, with TRBD1 matching 7 bases. J lost 2 bases, V lost 12 bases, and 8 bases had no gene match. Germline CDR1 reads KGHDR; CDR2 reads SFDVKD. This CDR3 has 13 amino acids. The CDR3 coding sequence is TGTGCCTCGGGGGAGGGGGCGAACTATGGCTACACCTTC. Protein: CASGEGANYGYTF.

V gene TRBV20-1 combines with J gene TRBJ1-3; no clear D. Trimming took off 0 bases at V and 0 bases at J, with 9 bases between the two ends. The CDR3 contains 15 residues. Germline loops: CDR1 DFQATT, CDR2 SNEGSKA (reference sequence). The CDR3 bases are TGCAGTGCTAGAGATCTCGGGTACTCTGGAAACACCATATATTTT. Translating gives CSARDLGYSGNTIYF.

This clonotype turned up a few times. V and J are TRBV20-1 and TRBJ2-1; D perhaps matches TRBD2 (5 bases). V was clipped by 8 bases and J by 6 bases, with 20 bases between them. The CDR3 sequence is 14 residues long. Germline V gene data show CDR1 as DFQATT and CDR2 as SNEGSKA (reference sequence). The CDR3 sequence is CSSAPTRGSNEQFF. DNA of the CDR3: TGCAGTTCTGCCCCAACTAGAGGCAGCAATGAGCAGTTCTTC.

This clonotype appeared a few times. V and J are TRBV27 and TRBJ2-5; 9 nucleotides match TRBD2. Germline values: CDR1 MNHEY, CDR2 SMNVEV (reference sequence). This CDR3 comprises 15 residues. The trim removed 1 base at V and 2 bases at J, leaving 2 bases unmatched. The CDR3 loop reads CASSLWAGGQETQYF. The CDR3 DNA sequence: TGTGCCAGCAGTTTATGGGCGGGAGGGCAAGAGACCCAGTACTTC.

This clonotype was found a few times. The J gene is TRBJ2-3, the V gene TRBV2; 7 bases agree with TRBD1. Germline V gene sequence: CDR1 SNHLY, CDR2 FYNNEI. The CDR3 length is 15 residues. J gave up 1 base and V 5 bases, and 6 bases lay outside the gene matches. CDR3 coding DNA: TGTGCCAGCAGTCTTGACAGGGCTGGCACAGATACGCAGTATTTT. Protein product: CASSLDRAGTDTQYF. The full variable domain, its missing parts supplied by reference TRBV2 and TRBJ2-3, is EPEVTQTPSHQVTQMGQEVILRCVPISNHLYFYWYRQILGQKVEFLVSFYNNEISEKSEIFDDQFSVERPDGSNFTLKIRSTKLEDSAMYFCASSLDRAGTDTQYFGPGTRLTVL.

Only a few counts were recorded for this clonotype. The chain joins TRBV15 to TRBJ1-5; a weak D match, TRBD1 (6 bases). This CDR3 is 13 amino acids long. Germline values: CDR1 LNHNV, CDR2 YYDKDF (reference sequence). V dropped 0 bases and J dropped 9 bases, with 9 bases sitting between them. The CDR3 spells CATSREVDRPQHF. CDR3 coding DNA: TGTGCCACCAGCAGAGAGGTGGACAGGCCCCAGCATTTT.

J is TRBJ1-1 and V is TRBV12-3 or TRBV12-4; D not certain. There are 11 residues in the CDR3. Between the trimmed V and J ends, which lost 3 bases and 7 bases, there was a span of 6 bases. In DNA form, the CDR3 reads TGTGCCAGCAGTTTCGCCCATGAAGCTTTCTTT. It yields the protein CASSFAHEAFF.

The rearrangement uses TRBV5-8 and TRBJ2-5, with TRBD2 identical over 8 bases. Germline CDR1 SGHTS, CDR2 YDEGEE. Losses at the gene ends were 9 bases for V and 4 bases for J; bases not matched to a gene: 17. This CDR3 spans 16 amino acids. In nucleotides, the CDR3 is TGTGCCACCGGTCCTGGACTAGCTGGGGGAGGAGAGACCCAGTACTTC. It translates to CATGPGLAGGGETQYF.

This clonotype was detected only a few times. The V and J genes are TRBV29-1 and TRBJ1-1, with D possibly matching TRBD1 (6 bases). CDR1 and CDR2 (germline): SQVTM, ANQGSEA. The V end was cut by 7 bases, the J end by 7 bases, with 16 bases between. This CDR3 has 12 residues. In DNA form, the CDR3 reads TGCAGCGCTCCTGCGCCAGGGGATGAAGCTTTCTTT. Translating it yields CSAPAPGDEAFF.

This chain links TRBV5-6 with TRBJ1-3; D not resolved. Per germline, CDR1 SGHDT and CDR2 YYEEEE. This CDR3 is built from 14 residues. V gave up 4 bases and J gave up 0 bases, with 8 bases separating them. CDR3 region: CASSAASSGNTIYF. CDR3 nucleotide sequence: TGTGCCAGCAGCGCCGCCAGCTCTGGAAACACCATATATTTT.

In this sample, this clonotype turned up a few times. The chain employs TRBV27 and TRBJ2-7, with a tentative D call TRBD2 (5 bases). Germline loops: CDR1 MNHEY, CDR2 SMNVEV (reference sequence). This CDR3 comprises 15 residues. Trimming stripped 6 bases from V and 2 bases from J, with 17 bases between. The CDR3 sequence: CASSLKGDTTYEQYF. The CDR3 nucleotides read TGTGCCAGCAGCTTGAAGGGAGACACTACCTACGAGCAGTACTTC.

The gene calls are TRBV5-4 and TRBJ2-7; 8 bases line up with TRBD1. The CDR3 sequence is 19 residues long. V lost 0 bases, J lost 2 bases, and 16 bases stayed unmatched. Germline V gives CDR1 SGHNT, CDR2 YYREEE (reference sequence). The CDR3 reads CASSLAFRGLSGVPYEQYF. CDR3 sequence (DNA): TGTGCCAGCAGCTTGGCCTTCAGGGGGCTCAGCGGCGTTCCCTACGAGCAGTACTTC.

The chain couples TRBV6-2 or TRBV6-3 to TRBJ2-4; TRBD1 is a possible D gene (5 bases). The CDR3 runs to 14 residues. The germline CDR1 and CDR2 sequences are MNHEY and SVGEGT. Trimming cost V 6 bases and J 1 base, with 10 bases left between them. The CDR3 here is CASSQQVAKNIQYF. The CDR3 region has the DNA TGTGCCAGCAGCCAACAGGTGGCCAAAAACATTCAGTACTTC.

V usage is TRBV6-1 and J usage is TRBJ2-5; 7 bases fit TRBD2. Trimming took 3 bases from V and 5 from J; bases not matched to a gene: 6. The CDR3 has 14 amino acids. CDR1 and CDR2 (germline): MNHNS, SASEGT. CDR3 residues: CASSDGTIAETQYF. The CDR3 DNA reads TGTGCCAGCAGTGACGGGACTATCGCGGAGACCCAGTACTTC.

This chain links TRBV9 with TRBJ2-3; D may be TRBD2 (5 bases). The CDR3 loop spans 14 amino acids. V lost 0 bases and J 4 bases, leaving 9 bases between the germline ends. Germline V gene sequence: CDR1 SGDLS, CDR2 YYNGEE. CDR3 bases: TGTGCCAGCAGCGTAGGGGGAGTGGCAGATACGCAGTATTTT. Encoded protein: CASSVGGVADTQYF.

As for this clonotype: The junction does not match germline at one end; this may be a read error. The V gene is TRBV11-2, the J gene TRBJ1-2; possible D gene TRBD1, 6 bases. Looked up from germline, CDR1 is SGHAT and CDR2 is FQNNGV. This CDR3 contains 14 residues. CDR3 amino acids: CASSSVAGAINSYF. The CDR3 DNA follows: TGTGCCAGCAGCTCTGTCGCAGGGGCAATCAATTCCTACTTC.

This clonotype occurred many times. The rearrangement uses TRBV10-3 and TRBJ2-7, with D unresolved. The CDR3 has 11 residues. The germline V gene encodes CDR1 ENHRY and CDR2 SYGVKD. With 6 bases removed from V and 2 bases from J, the gap between germline ends came to 5 bases. The CDR3 protein is CAISSAYEQYF. For the CDR3, the DNA is TGTGCCATCAGCTCAGCCTACGAGCAGTACTTC.

In its sample, this clonotype was seen a few times. The DNA of the CDR3 is TGTGCCAGCAGTACACAATCTTGGTATCGGGATACGCAGTATTTT. Its protein product is CASSTQSWYRDTQYF. The V gene is TRBV11-2, the J gene TRBJ2-3; D is unclear. The germline V gene has CDR1 SGHAT and CDR2 FQNNGV. Trimming took off 6 bases at V and 6 bases at J, with 19 bases between the two ends. This CDR3 comprises 15 residues.